This T cell receptor beta chain stems from a study of T-cell memory formation after mild COVID-19. Study-wide findings and caveats: Clones that contracted from day 15 to 85 were balanced CD4/CD8, while later expanders leaned CD4+.

Trimming shortened V by 0 bases and J by 2 bases, and 14 bases separated the two germline ends. This CDR3 has 17 residues. From germline, CDR1 is LGHNA and CDR2 YSLEER. 5'RACE primed from the constant segment yielded TCR alpha and TCR beta cDNA libraries bearing sample barcodes and UMIs. TCRdb redid the calling of the 5' RACE reads with MiXCR, one entry per CDR3 protein. The table lists 500,000 to 550,000 distinct CDR3 sequences, around 21% of them singletons. This clonotype was found a few times. The antigen remains undetermined. This sequence was found in an adult woman who had mild COVID-19 (a few samples of this study predate the infection). Cell type and time point are not known. Sequencing input: PBMCs or a T cell subset sorted from them (not recorded which). The chain is built from TRBV4-3 and TRBJ1-3, with D possibly matching TRBD1 (5 bases). CDR3 nucleotides: TGCGCCAGCAGCCAAGATACGTATCGGGGCACTGGAAACACCATATATTTT. This sequence encodes CASSQDTYRGTGNTIYF.